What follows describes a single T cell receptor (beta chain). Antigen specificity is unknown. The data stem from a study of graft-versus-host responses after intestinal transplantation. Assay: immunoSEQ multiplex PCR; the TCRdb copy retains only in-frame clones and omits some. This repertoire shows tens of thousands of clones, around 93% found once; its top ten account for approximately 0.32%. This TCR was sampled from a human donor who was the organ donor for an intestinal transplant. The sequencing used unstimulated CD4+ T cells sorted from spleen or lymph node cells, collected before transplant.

In DNA, the CDR3 is TGTGCCAGCAGCTTACGCCCCCTAGGACTAGCGGGGGTCGGACAGTACAATGAGCAGTTCTTC. It codes for CASSLRPLGLAGVGQYNEQFF. The rearrangement links TRBV7-6 to TRBJ2-1, with 13 positions matching TRBD2. The trim removed 2 bases at V and 4 bases at J, leaving 17 bases unmatched. This CDR3 comprises 21 residues. Germline values: CDR1 SGHVS, CDR2 FNYEAQ.